These 26 T cell receptor beta chains share one sample of origin, sequenced in a study of T-cell memory formation after mild COVID-19. MiXCR, run by TCRdb on the 5' RACE reads, gives a single entry per CDR3 protein. The sample consists of around 300,000 distinct CDR3 sequences, approximately 19% of them appearing once. Sample: PBMCs or a T cell subset sorted from them (not recorded which). The receptors were sampled from a man between 18 and 35 years old who had mild COVID-19 (a few samples of this study predate the infection). Cell type and time point are not known.

The chain employs TRBV28 and TRBJ1-5; 7 bases line up with TRBD1. The length of the CDR3 is 14 residues. Germline trimming cut 4 bases from V and 9 bases from J; bases unmatched to any gene: 9. Looked up from germline, CDR1 is MDHEN and CDR2 is SYDVKM. CDR3 sequence: CASSSGQSVWPQHF. CDR3 DNA: TGTGCCAGCAGTTCGGGACAGTCGGTCTGGCCCCAGCATTTT. The full variable domain, with the rest looked up from reference TRBV28 and TRBJ1-5, is DVKVTQSSRYLVKRTGEKVFLECVQDMDHENMFWYRQDPGLGLRLIYFSYDVKMKEKGDIPEGYSVSREKKERFSLILESASTNQTSMYLCASSSGQSVWPQHFGDGTRLSIL.

The gene calls are TRBV2 and TRBJ2-7, with 7 bases fitting TRBD1. This CDR3 region has 16 residues. The V segment lost 4 bases and the J segment 2 bases; nucleotides outside the gene matches: 11. Per the germline V gene, CDR1 is SNHLY and CDR2 is FYNNEI. CDR3 region: CASSGPPGQLAYEQYF. Written as DNA, the CDR3 is TGTGCCAGCAGTGGACCTCCGGGACAGTTAGCCTACGAGCAGTACTTC.

As concerns this clonotype: The junction shows a germline mismatch at one end, possibly a read error. J is TRBJ2-1 and V is TRBV7-7; D is uncertain. Germline V gives CDR1 SSHAT, CDR2 FNYEAQ (reference sequence). The CDR3 is 13 residues long. CDR3 protein: CASSPKVGGEQFF. CDR3 DNA sequence: TGTGCTAGCAGCCCAAAAGTAGGTGGTGAGCAGTTCTTC.

This clonotype was observed a handful of times. The chain uses TRBV7-6 and TRBJ2-7; the D call may be TRBD1 or TRBD2 (5 bases each). V lost 1 base and J 0 bases, leaving 10 bases between the germline ends. CDR1 is SGHVS and CDR2 is FNYEAQ in the germline V gene. The CDR3 totals 15 residues. The DNA of the CDR3 is TGTGCCAGCAGCTTAGACCGGGACCGCTCCTACGAGCAGTACTTC. Translation: CASSLDRDRSYEQYF. Supplemented by reference TRBV7-6 and TRBJ2-7, the full variable domain reads GAGVSQSPRYKVTKRGQDVALRCDPISGHVSLYWYRQALGQGPEFLTYFNYEAQQDKSGLPNDRFSAERPEGSISTLTIQRTEQRDSAMYRCASSLDRDRSYEQYFGPGTRLTVT.

This chain connects TRBV4-1 to TRBJ2-7; 7 bases map to TRBD2. The CDR3 has 13 amino acids. V dropped 5 bases and J dropped 4; count of bases not matched to a gene: 5. The germline V gene encodes CDR1 MGHRA and CDR2 YSYEKL. CDR3 sequence (DNA): TGCGCCAGCAGCGGGGAGGGCGGGTACGAGCAGTACGTC. This codes for CASSGEGGYEQYV.

Only a few counts were recorded for this clonotype. The CDR3 loop reads CATSTGLGTAETQYF. The CDR3 nucleotides are TGTGCCACCAGCACTGGGTTGGGAACGGCGGAGACCCAGTACTTC. The chain couples TRBV15 to TRBJ2-5; no reliable D call. The CDR3 sequence is 15 residues long. The V gene's germline CDR1 is LNHNV and CDR2 YYDKDF (reference sequence). Trimming took off 4 bases at V and 5 bases at J, with 17 bases between the two ends.

This chain links TRBV10-3 with TRBJ1-3; TRBD1 matches 7 bases. The germline gives CDR1 ENHRY, CDR2 SYGVKD. The trim removed 7 bases at V and 4 bases at J, leaving 4 bases unmatched. This CDR3 spans 13 amino acids. This CDR3 reads CAITPGQGNTIYF. The CDR3 DNA sequence: TGTGCCATCACCCCGGGACAGGGAAACACCATATATTTT.

This sequence joins TRBV7-2 and TRBJ2-5, with D hard to call. The germline V gene has CDR1 SGHTA and CDR2 FQGNSA. The germline V and J ends were trimmed by 3 bases and 7 bases, with 6 bases remaining between them. The CDR3 is 11 amino acids. The CDR3 DNA reads TGTGCCAGCAGCTTGGCTGCGACCCAGTACTTC. Its translation: CASSLAATQYF.

This clonotype has a handful of counts. V usage is TRBV20-1 and J usage is TRBJ1-4; TRBD1 might be the D (6 bases). Germline-derived CDR1 and CDR2 are DFQATT and SNEGSKA (reference sequence). The CDR3 extends over 13 amino acids. V was trimmed by 2 bases and J by 6 bases, leaving 10 bases between them. The CDR3 sequence: CSARTQGYEKLFF. CDR3 nucleotides: TGCAGTGCTAGAACCCAGGGGTATGAAAAACTGTTTTTT.

The chain joins TRBV2 to TRBJ1-2; D might be TRBD1 (5 bases). V dropped 1 base and J dropped 7 bases, with 16 bases sitting between them. Germline values: CDR1 SNHLY, CDR2 FYNNEI. There are 15 residues in the CDR3. The CDR3 loop is CASSEVVYEGAGYTF. The CDR3, as DNA: TGTGCCAGCAGTGAAGTAGTGTATGAAGGGGCTGGCTACACCTTC.

This clonotype has more than one count but fewer than ten. The chain combines TRBV29-1 with TRBJ2-3, with 10 positions matching TRBD2. Germline V gene lookup returns CDR1 SQVTM and CDR2 ANQGSEA. V dropped 6 bases and J dropped 1; count of bases not matched to a gene: 4. This CDR3 has 14 residues. CDR3 region: CSVVAGGRTDTQYF. CDR3 DNA: TGCAGCGTCGTAGCGGGGGGCCGCACAGATACGCAGTATTTT.

This clonotype has just a few counts. The chain employs TRBV2 and TRBJ2-2, with a possible D match to TRBD2 (6 bases). V shed 6 bases and J shed 5 bases, with 13 bases lying between them. CDR1 is SNHLY, CDR2 FYNNEI, per germline. The CDR3 loop spans 14 amino acids. The CDR3 here is CASSLDGGTGELFF. DNA of the CDR3: TGTGCCAGCAGCCTCGACGGGGGAACCGGGGAGCTGTTTTTT. The full variable domain, rest sourced from reference TRBV2 and TRBJ2-2, is EPEVTQTPSHQVTQMGQEVILRCVPISNHLYFYWYRQILGQKVEFLVSFYNNEISEKSEIFDDQFSVERPDGSNFTLKIRSTKLEDSAMYFCASSLDGGTGELFFGEGSRLTVL.

The chain uses TRBV10-3 and TRBJ2-7; 8 bases match TRBD1. There are 14 residues in the CDR3. The germline CDR1 and CDR2 sequences are ENHRY and SYGVKD. After removal of 4 bases from V and 3 bases from J, the junction contained 5 bases not matched to a gene. This CDR3 reads CAISVAGGRYEQYF. The CDR3 coding sequence is TGTGCCATCAGTGTGGCAGGGGGCCGCTACGAGCAGTACTTC.

This clonotype was counted only a few times. The rearrangement joins TRBV10-3 to TRBJ2-2, with D possibly matching TRBD2 (6 bases). Looked up from germline, CDR1 is ENHRY and CDR2 is SYGVKD. The CDR3 is 14 amino acids. V was clipped by 4 bases and J by 2 bases, with 8 bases between them. The CDR3 region has the DNA TGTGCCATCAGTGCGGGGGTAAACACCGGGGAGCTGTTTTTT. Translated: CAISAGVNTGELFF.

This clonotype was found a few times. The V call is TRBV20-1, the J call TRBJ2-3, with 8 bases fitting TRBD2. The germline V gene has CDR1 DFQATT and CDR2 SNEGSKA (reference sequence). Trimming removed 6 bases from V and 7 bases from J; junction bases left unmatched: 9. CDR3 size: 13 residues. CDR3 sequence reads: CSAIAGGRNTQYF. The CDR3, as DNA: TGCAGTGCAATCGCGGGGGGTCGTAATACGCAGTATTTT.

J is TRBJ2-1 and V is TRBV6-5, with 11 bases aligning to TRBD2. V lost 10 bases, J lost 0 bases, and 5 bases stayed unmatched. The CDR3 extends over 15 amino acids. Germline CDR1 and CDR2: MNHEY and SVGAGI. As DNA, the CDR3 is TGTGCCACCAGACTAGCGGGAAACTCCTACAATGAGCAGTTCTTC. Translating gives CATRLAGNSYNEQFF.

This clonotype showed up just a few times. The CDR3 coding sequence is TGCGCCAGCAGCCAAGATGGACTAGCGGTGACGATAGCCAAAAACATTCAGTACTTC. Amino acids: CASSQDGLAVTIAKNIQYF. V usage is TRBV4-1 and J usage is TRBJ2-4, with 10 bases fitting TRBD2. This CDR3 is built from 19 residues. Germline CDR1 MGHRA, CDR2 YSYEKL. Trimming cost V 0 bases and J 0 bases; bases outside gene matches: 8.

This clonotype was recorded a few times. V and J are TRBV18 and TRBJ1-5; 8 bases agree with TRBD1. The CDR3 is 15 residues long. The V gene end was trimmed by 5 bases and the J gene end by 6 bases; junction bases not matched to a gene: 9. The germline gives CDR1 KGHSH, CDR2 LQKENI. The CDR3 bases are TGTGCCAGCTCAGCGACAGGGGCGCACGGTCAGCCCCAGCATTTT. This codes for CASSATGAHGQPQHF.

The chain links TRBV12-3 or TRBV12-4 to TRBJ2-1; the D gene is possibly TRBD1 (5 bases). Trimming removed 6 bases at V and 0 bases at J, with 15 bases between. The CDR3 is 16 residues long. The DNA for the CDR3 is TGTGCCAGCAGACGACAGTCTTCGAGCTCCTACAATGAGCAGTTCTTC. Translated: CASRRQSSSSYNEQFF.

This chain connects TRBV5-1 to TRBJ1-6, with D perhaps TRBD1 (6 bases). V gave up 5 bases and J gave up 7 bases, with 16 bases separating them. Germline CDR1 is SGHRS and CDR2 is YFSETQ. CDR3 size: 15 residues. CDR3: CASSFDRLLNSPLHF. CDR3 DNA sequence: TGCGCCAGCAGTTTCGACAGGCTACTAAATTCACCCCTCCACTTT.

This clonotype was picked up a small number of times. The chain has TRBV12-3 or TRBV12-4 and TRBJ2-4; no definite D call. V lost 6 bases and J 10 bases, leaving 10 bases between the germline ends. CDR3 length: 11 amino acids. The CDR3 region has the DNA TGTGCCAGCAGGGAAACCCTGATTCAGTACTTC. It codes for CASRETLIQYF.

This clonotype came up once. The genes are TRBV20-1 and TRBJ1-3; 9 nucleotides line up with TRBD1. The CDR3 is 14 residues long. V dropped 5 bases and J dropped 1; count of bases not matched to a gene: 3. CDR1 is DFQATT, CDR2 SNEGSKA, per germline (reference sequence). The CDR3 region is CSARTGASGNTIYF. The CDR3 DNA reads as TGCAGTGCTCGGACAGGGGCATCTGGAAACACCATATATTTT.

V and J are TRBV28 and TRBJ2-7; D possibly corresponds to TRBD1 (6 bases). The CDR3 runs 13 residues. V was clipped by 5 bases and J by 3 bases, with 11 bases between them. In germline, CDR1 is MDHEN, CDR2 SYDVKM. CDR3 sequence reads: CASSQTGRYEQYV. The CDR3 DNA reads TGTGCCAGCAGTCAGACAGGTCGCTACGAGCAGTACGTC.

The chain joins TRBV5-1 to TRBJ1-4; D uncertain. Trimming shortened V by 4 bases and J by 8 bases, and 18 bases separated the two germline ends. Looked up from germline, CDR1 is SGHRS and CDR2 is YFSETQ. The length of the CDR3 is 15 residues. DNA for the CDR3: TGCGCCAGCAGCCTCCTGATGGGGAGTGGCGAAAAACTGTTTTTT. Residues: CASSLLMGSGEKLFF.

The V call is TRBV7-9, the J call TRBJ2-2, with D maybe TRBD1 (7 bases). Trimming pared 0 bases from V and 0 bases from J, leaving 11 bases between. In germline, CDR1 is SEHNR, CDR2 FQNEAQ (reference sequence). This CDR3 contains 17 residues. CDR3 sequence (DNA): TGTGCCAGCAGCTTAGCGGCGGGACAGACGAACACCGGGGAGCTGTTTTTT. Translating gives CASSLAAGQTNTGELFF.

This clonotype was seen only a few times. The chain uses TRBV7-9 and TRBJ2-5; 13 bases align to TRBD2. The CDR3 sequence is 14 residues long. Germline V gene sequence: CDR1 SEHNR, CDR2 FQNEAQ (reference sequence). V was clipped by 5 bases and J by 5 bases; unmatched bases: 2. The chain's CDR3 is CASSKGLAGETQYF. The CDR3 bases are TGTGCCAGCAGCAAGGGACTAGCGGGGGAGACCCAGTACTTC.